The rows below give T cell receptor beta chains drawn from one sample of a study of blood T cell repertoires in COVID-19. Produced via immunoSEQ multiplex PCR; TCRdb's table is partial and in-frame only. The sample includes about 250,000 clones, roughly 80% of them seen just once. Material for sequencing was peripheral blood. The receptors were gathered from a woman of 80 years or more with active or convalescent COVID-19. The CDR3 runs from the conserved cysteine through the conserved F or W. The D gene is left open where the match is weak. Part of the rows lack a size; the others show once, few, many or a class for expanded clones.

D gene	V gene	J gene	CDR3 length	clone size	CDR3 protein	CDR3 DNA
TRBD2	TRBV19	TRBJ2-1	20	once	CASSPVRGLAGGSSYNEQFF	TGTGCCAGTAGTCCAGTCAGGGGACTAGCGGGGGGCAGCTCCTACAATGAGCAGTTCTTC
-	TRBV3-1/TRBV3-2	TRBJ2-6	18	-	CASSQDFGVRSGANVLTF	TGTGCCAGCAGCCAAGATTTCGGGGTGCGCTCTGGGGCCAACGTCCTGACTTTC
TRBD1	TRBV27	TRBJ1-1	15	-	CASGQGTGADTEAFF	TGTGCCAGCGGACAGGGAACGGGGGCCGACACTGAAGCTTTCTTT
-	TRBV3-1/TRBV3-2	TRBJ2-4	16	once	CASSGDTGMAKNIQYF	TGTGCCAGCAGCGGGGATACAGGGATGGCCAAAAACATTCAGTACTTC
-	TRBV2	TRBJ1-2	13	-	CASSEDRIYGYTF	TGTGCCAGCAGTGAAGACAGGATCTATGGCTACACCTTC
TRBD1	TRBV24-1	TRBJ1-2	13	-	CATSGGQGRGYTF	TGTGCCACCAGTGGAGGACAGGGCCGTGGCTACACCTTC
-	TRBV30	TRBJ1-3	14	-	CAWNSFGSGNTIYF	TGTGCCTGGAACAGCTTCGGCTCTGGAAACACCATATATTTT
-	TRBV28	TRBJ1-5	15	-	CASRGTGRGNQPQHF	TGTGCCAGCAGGGGGACTGGACGTGGCAATCAGCCCCAGCATTTT
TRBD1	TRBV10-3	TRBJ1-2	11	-	CALGTGVGYTF	TGTGCCCTCGGGACAGGGGTTGGCTACACCTTC
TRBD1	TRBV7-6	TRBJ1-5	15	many	CASSLGGGARQPQHF	TGTGCCAGCAGCTTAGGAGGGGGCGCAAGGCAGCCCCAGCATTTT
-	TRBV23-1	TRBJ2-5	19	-	CASSPNHGRDSRLQETQYF	TGCGCCAGCAGTCCGAACCACGGAAGGGACTCACGGCTCCAAGAGACCCAGTACTTC
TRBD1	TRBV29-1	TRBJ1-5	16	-	CSVCNLSGTGVQPQHF	TGCAGCGTCTGTAACCTCTCCGGGACAGGGGTTCAGCCCCAGCATTTT
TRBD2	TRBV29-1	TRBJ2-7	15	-	CSVAGGDIPTREQYF	TGCAGCGTTGCGGGGGGGGACATCCCAACGAGAGAGCAGTACTTC
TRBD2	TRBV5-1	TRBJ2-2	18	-	CASSWTSGRASGTGELFF	TGCGCCAGCAGCTGGACTAGCGGGAGGGCCTCAGGAACCGGGGAGCTGTTTTTT
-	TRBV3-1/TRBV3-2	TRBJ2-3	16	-	CASSQVNGLATDTQYF	TGTGCCAGCAGCCAAGTTAACGGTCTCGCCACAGATACGCAGTATTTT
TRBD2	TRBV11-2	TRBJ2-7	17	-	CASSLQGKLAGSYEQYF	TGTGCCAGCAGCTTGCAGGGAAAACTAGCGGGCTCCTACGAGCAGTACTTC
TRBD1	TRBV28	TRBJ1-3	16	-	CASSLLVTGDGNTIYF	TGTGCCAGCAGTTTATTGGTGACAGGGGACGGAAACACCATATATTTT
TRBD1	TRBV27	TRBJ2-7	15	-	CASSPLRQGSYEQYF	TGTGCCAGCAGTCCCTTACGACAGGGTTCCTACGAGCAGTACTTC
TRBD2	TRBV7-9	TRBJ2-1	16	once	CASSFVPSGILDEQFF	TGTGCCAGCAGCTTCGTACCGAGCGGGATATTGGATGAGCAGTTCTTC
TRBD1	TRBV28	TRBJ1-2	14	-	CASSSLTGGYGYTF	TGTGCCAGCAGTTCCCTGACAGGGGGTTATGGCTACACCTTC
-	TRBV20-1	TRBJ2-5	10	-	CSDRLGTQYF	TGCAGTGACAGGTTGGGGACCCAGTACTTC
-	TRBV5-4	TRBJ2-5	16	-	CASSLAAGALQETQYF	TGTGCCAGCAGCTTGGCTGCGGGGGCACTCCAAGAGACCCAGTACTTC
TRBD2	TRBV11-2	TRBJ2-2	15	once	CASSPRLAGTGELFF	TGTGCCAGCAGCCCGCGACTAGCGGGAACCGGGGAGCTGTTTTTT
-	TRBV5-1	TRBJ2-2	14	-	CASSFLWETGELFF	TGCGCCAGCAGCTTCTTATGGGAGACCGGGGAGCTGTTTTTT
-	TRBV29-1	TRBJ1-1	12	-	CSVDSMNTEAFF	TGCAGCGTGGACAGCATGAACACTGAAGCTTTCTTT
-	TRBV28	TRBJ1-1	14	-	CASRLQGINTEAFF	TGTGCCAGCAGGCTACAGGGAATTAACACTGAAGCTTTCTTT
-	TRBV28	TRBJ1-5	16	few	CASSLIRGGSNQPQHF	TGTGCCAGCAGTTTAATAAGGGGGGGTAGCAATCAGCCCCAGCATTTT
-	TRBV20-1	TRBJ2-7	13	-	CSASHPSGYEQYF	TGCAGTGCTAGTCATCCCAGCGGCTACGAGCAGTACTTC
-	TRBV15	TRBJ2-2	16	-	CATSRDQAGNTGELFF	TGTGCCACCAGCAGAGATCAGGCAGGGAACACCGGGGAGCTGTTTTTT
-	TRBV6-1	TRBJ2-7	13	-	CASSEAQHYEQYF	TGTGCCAGCAGTGAGGCACAGCACTACGAGCAGTACTTC
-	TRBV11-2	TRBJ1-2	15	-	CASSLERAPYYGYTF	TGTGCCAGCAGCTTAGAGAGGGCCCCCTACTATGGCTACACCTTC
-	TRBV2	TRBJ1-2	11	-	CATSLDYGYTF	TGTGCCACCTCCCTCGACTATGGCTACACCTTC
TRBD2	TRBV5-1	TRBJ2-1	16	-	CASSLVGRGSYNEQFF	TGCGCCAGCAGCTTGGTCGGGCGGGGGTCCTACAATGAGCAGTTCTTC
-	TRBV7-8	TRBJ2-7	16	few	CASASFQGQGTYEQYF	TGTGCCAGCGCCTCCTTCCAGGGCCAGGGGACCTACGAGCAGTACTTC
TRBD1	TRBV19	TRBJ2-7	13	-	CASSSRTGYEQYF	TGTGCCAGTAGTTCCCGGACAGGGTACGAGCAGTACTTC
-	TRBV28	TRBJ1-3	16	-	CASSGEQGFSGNTIYF	TGTGCCAGCAGTGGGGAACAGGGCTTCTCTGGAAACACCATATATTTT
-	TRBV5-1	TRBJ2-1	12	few	CASSLDRGEQFF	TGCGCCAGCAGCTTGGATCGCGGAGAGCAGTTCTTC
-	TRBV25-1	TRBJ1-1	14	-	CASSETGMNTEAFF	TGTGCCAGCAGTGAGACAGGCATGAACACTGAAGCTTTCTTT
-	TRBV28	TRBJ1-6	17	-	CASSTTGPSSYNSPLHF	TGTGCCAGCAGCACCACAGGGCCGAGCTCCTATAATTCACCCCTCCACTTT
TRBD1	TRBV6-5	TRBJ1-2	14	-	CASTRQGRNYGYTF	TGTGCCAGCACCCGACAGGGGCGTAACTATGGCTACACCTTC
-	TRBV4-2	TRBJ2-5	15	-	CASSQEFTSQETQYF	TGTGCCAGCAGCCAAGAGTTTACGAGCCAAGAGACCCAGTACTTC
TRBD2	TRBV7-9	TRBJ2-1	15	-	CASSITRGVLNEQFF	TGTGCCAGCAGCATTACCCGGGGGGTTCTCAATGAGCAGTTCTTC
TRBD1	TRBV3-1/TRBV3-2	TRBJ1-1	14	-	CASIRTGAKGEAFF	TGTGCCAGTATAAGGACAGGGGCAAAGGGTGAAGCTTTCTTT
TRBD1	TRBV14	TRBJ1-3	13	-	CASSQIQGYTIYF	TGTGCCAGCAGCCAGATACAGGGGTACACCATATATTTT
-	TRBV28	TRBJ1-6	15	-	CASSFRGDYNSPLHF	TGTGCCAGCAGTTTCCGCGGGGACTATAATTCACCCCTCCACTTT
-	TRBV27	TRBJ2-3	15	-	CASSPTGWSTDTQYF	TGTGCCAGCAGTCCTACAGGGTGGAGCACAGATACGCAGTATTTT
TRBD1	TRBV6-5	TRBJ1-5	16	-	CASSFTTGYGNQPQHF	TGTGCCAGCAGTTTCACGACAGGGTATGGTAATCAGCCCCAGCATTTT
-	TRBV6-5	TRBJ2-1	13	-	CASSYSSLLEQFF	TGTGCCAGCAGTTACTCGTCCCTCCTGGAGCAGTTCTTC
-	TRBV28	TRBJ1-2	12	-	CASTPGSYGYTF	TGTGCCAGCACCCCCGGGTCATATGGCTACACCTTC
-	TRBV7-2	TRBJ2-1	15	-	CASSRLSSSYNEQFF	TGTGCCAGCAGCAGACTTTCCAGCTCCTACAATGAGCAGTTCTTC
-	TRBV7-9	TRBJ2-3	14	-	CASSLGTVRDTQYF	TGTGCCAGCAGCTTAGGGACAGTGAGAGATACGCAGTATTTT
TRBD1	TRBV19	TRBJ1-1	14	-	CASRPTGGNTEAFF	TGTGCCAGTAGACCGACAGGGGGGAACACTGAAGCTTTCTTT
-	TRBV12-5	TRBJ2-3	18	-	CASGLQLSRDTGTDTQYF	TGTGCTAGTGGTTTGCAACTCTCCAGGGACACCGGCACAGATACGCAGTATTTT
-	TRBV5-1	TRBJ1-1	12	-	CASREGRTEAFF	TGCGCCAGCAGAGAGGGTAGAACTGAAGCTTTCTTT
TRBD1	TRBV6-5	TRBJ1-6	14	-	CASRVRTGDSPLHF	TGTGCCAGCAGGGTCAGAACAGGGGATTCACCCCTCCACTTT
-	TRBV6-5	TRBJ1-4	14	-	CASSYSARGEKLFF	TGTGCCAGCAGTTACTCGGCCAGGGGTGAAAAACTGTTTTTT
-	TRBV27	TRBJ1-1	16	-	CASSPLPDGGIAEAFF	TGTGCCAGCAGCCCGCTACCAGACGGAGGGATAGCTGAAGCTTTCTTT